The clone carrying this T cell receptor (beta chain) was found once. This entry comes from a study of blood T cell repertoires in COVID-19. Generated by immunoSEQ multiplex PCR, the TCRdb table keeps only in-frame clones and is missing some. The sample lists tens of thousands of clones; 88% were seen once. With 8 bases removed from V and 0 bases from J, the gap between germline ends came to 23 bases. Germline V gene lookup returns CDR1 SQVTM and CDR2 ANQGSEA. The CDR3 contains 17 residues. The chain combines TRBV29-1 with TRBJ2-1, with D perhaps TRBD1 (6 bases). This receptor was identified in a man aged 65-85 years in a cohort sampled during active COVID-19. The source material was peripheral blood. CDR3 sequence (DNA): TGCAGCATCAACGGGGTCCGGGACACAAACTCCTACAATGAGCAGTTCTTC. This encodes CSINGVRDTNSYNEQFF.